This T cell receptor (beta chain) appears in the sequencing data of a study of cytomegalovirus exposure and HLA in healthy donors. The CDR3 extends over 13 amino acids. V was clipped by 2 bases and J by 4 bases; unmatched bases: 0. PCR was performed using 60 Vbeta and 13 Jbeta primers. Method: immunoSEQ multiplex PCR; TCRdb's copy keeps in-frame clones and lacks some. This table holds 180,000 or so clones, 60% to 85% found once. The sample comprised PBMCs. The TCR sequence derives from a male donor in good health and CMV-seronegative. The J gene is TRBJ1-1, the V gene TRBV23-1; 8 positions match TRBD1. TRBV23-1 falls under the ORF class, with uncertain function. CDR3 bases: TGCGCCAGCAGTCAAACAGGGGGCACTGAAGCTTTCTTT. Translated: CASSQTGGTEAFF.